The 7 T cell receptor beta chains below come from one sample, sequenced in a study of preoperative IRX-2 immunotherapy in early breast cancer. The assay was immunoSEQ multiplex PCR, and TCRdb's table has in-frame clones only and misses some. The sample shows roughly 34,000 clones, around 92% of them seen only once. Treatment described: preoperative locoregional IRX-2 cytokine immunotherapy. Source: tumor tissue, taken after IRX-2 immunotherapy. The receptors were sampled from a human donor with breast cancer.

This chain joins TRBV11-3 and TRBJ2-2; the D gene is possibly TRBD1 (6 bases). Germline V gene sequence: CDR1 SGHNT, CDR2 YENEEA. Deletions cut 5 bases from V and 7 bases from J, with 29 bases between. CDR3 length: 19 amino acids. CDR3 sequence: CASSPNVRDGLGAGGELFF. CDR3 sequence (DNA): TGTGCCAGCAGCCCGAACGTCAGGGACGGGCTGGGGGCAGGCGGGGAGCTGTTTTTT.

The rearrangement joins TRBV28 to TRBJ2-4; D possibly corresponds to TRBD2 (6 bases). Trimming removed 6 bases at V and 1 base at J, with 10 bases between. The CDR3 length is 14 residues. Germline values: CDR1 MDHEN, CDR2 SYDVKM. As DNA, the CDR3 is TGTGCCAGCAGCTGGGGGGACGCCAAAAACATTCAGTACTTC. Protein product: CASSWGDAKNIQYF.

V gene TRBV5-1 combines with J gene TRBJ2-2; TRBD2 agrees at 13 bases. The CDR3 length is 16 residues. Germline CDR1 SGHRS, CDR2 YFSETQ. V was pared by 4 bases and J by 6 bases, with 6 bases of the junction left unmatched. The CDR3: CASSISTSGRAGELFF. The CDR3 region has the DNA TGCGCCAGCAGCATTTCAACTAGCGGGAGGGCCGGGGAGCTGTTTTTT.

The CDR3 coding sequence is TGTGCCACTGGGGACAGCGGTGGAGTGGGCTACACCTTC. This gives the protein CATGDSGGVGYTF. The chain combines TRBV6-8 with TRBJ1-2, with 7 bases fitting TRBD1. This CDR3 region has 13 residues. V trimming: 10 bases; J trimming: 8 bases; junction bases outside the gene matches: 13. In germline, CDR1 is MNHGY, CDR2 SAAAGT.

The V gene is TRBV7-6, the J gene TRBJ1-2, with a weak D call TRBD1 (6 bases). This CDR3 comprises 15 residues. The V end was cut by 6 bases, the J end by 5 bases, with 19 bases between. The germline V gene has CDR1 SGHVS and CDR2 FNYEAQ. Written as DNA, the CDR3 is TGTGCCAGCAGTTCTGGGGCACAGGGAGGGTATGGCTACACCTTC. Its translation is CASSSGAQGGYGYTF.

V and J are TRBV18 and TRBJ1-1; TRBD1 matches 7 bases. Germline values: CDR1 KGHSH, CDR2 LQKENI. V gave up 3 bases and J gave up 4 bases; unmatched junction bases: 8. The CDR3 spans 15 residues. The CDR3 nucleotides read TGTGCCAGCTCACCGACAGGGCAGGTGGGCACTGAAGCTTTCTTT. The encoded protein is CASSPTGQVGTEAFF.

This clone occurred a few times. The CDR3 DNA is TGTGCCAGCAGCCGAGCCGGGACAGGATACAATGAGCAGTTCTTC. It codes for CASSRAGTGYNEQFF. The chain couples TRBV14 to TRBJ2-1; 8 positions agree with TRBD1. J lost 4 bases, V lost 4 bases, and 6 bases had no gene match. This CDR3 is built from 15 residues. CDR1 is SGHDN and CDR2 is FVKESK in the germline V gene.